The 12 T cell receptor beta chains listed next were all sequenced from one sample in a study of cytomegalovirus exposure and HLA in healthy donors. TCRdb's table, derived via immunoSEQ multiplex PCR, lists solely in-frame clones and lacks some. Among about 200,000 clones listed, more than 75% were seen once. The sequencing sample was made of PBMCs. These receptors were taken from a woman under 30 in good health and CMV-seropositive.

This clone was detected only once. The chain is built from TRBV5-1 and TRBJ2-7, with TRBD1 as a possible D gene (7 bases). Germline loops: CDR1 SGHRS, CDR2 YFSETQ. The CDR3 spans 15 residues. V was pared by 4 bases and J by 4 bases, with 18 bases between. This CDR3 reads CASSTRWRGQYEQYF. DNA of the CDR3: TGCGCCAGCAGCACAAGGTGGAGGGGGCAGTACGAGCAGTACTTC.

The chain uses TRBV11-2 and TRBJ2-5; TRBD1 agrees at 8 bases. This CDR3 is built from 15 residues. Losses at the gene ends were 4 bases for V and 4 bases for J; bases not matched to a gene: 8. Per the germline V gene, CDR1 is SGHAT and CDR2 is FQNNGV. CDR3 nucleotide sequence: TGTGCCAGCAGCTCGAGTCCAGGGGGCGGAGAGACCCAGTACTTC. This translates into CASSSSPGGGETQYF.

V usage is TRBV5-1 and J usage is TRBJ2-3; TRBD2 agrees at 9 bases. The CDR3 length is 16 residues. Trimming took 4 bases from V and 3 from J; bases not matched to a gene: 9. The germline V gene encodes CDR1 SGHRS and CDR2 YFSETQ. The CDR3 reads CASSQVAGVSTDTQYF. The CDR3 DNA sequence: TGCGCCAGCAGCCAGGTAGCGGGAGTATCGACAGATACGCAGTATTTT. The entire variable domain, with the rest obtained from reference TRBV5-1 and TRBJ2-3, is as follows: KAGVTQTPRYLIKTRGQQVTLSCSPISGHRSVSWYQQTPGQGLQFLFEYFSETQRNKGNFPGRFSGRQFSNSRSEMNVSTLELGDSALYLCASSQVAGVSTDTQYFGPGTRLTVL.

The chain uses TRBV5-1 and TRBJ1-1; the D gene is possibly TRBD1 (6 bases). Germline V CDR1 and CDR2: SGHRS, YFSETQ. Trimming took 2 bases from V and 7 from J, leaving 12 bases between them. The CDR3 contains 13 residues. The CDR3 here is CASSFSGDDEAFF. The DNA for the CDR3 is TGCGCCAGCAGCTTTTCAGGGGACGATGAAGCTTTCTTT.

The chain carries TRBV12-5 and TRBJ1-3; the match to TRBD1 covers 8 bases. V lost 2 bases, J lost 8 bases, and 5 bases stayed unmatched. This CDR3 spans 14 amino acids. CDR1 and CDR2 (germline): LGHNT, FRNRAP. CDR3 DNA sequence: TGTGCTAGTGGTTTGTCAGGGGGCGGGTACACCATATATTTT. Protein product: CASGLSGGGYTIYF.

The CDR3 bases are TGTGCCAGCAGCTTAGTGGGAGGTGAGCAGTACTTC. Protein sequence: CASSLVGGEQYF. This chain joins TRBV11-1 and TRBJ2-7, with D maybe TRBD2 (6 bases). With 1 base removed from V and 7 bases from J, the gap between germline ends came to 8 bases. The CDR3 spans 12 residues. Germline CDR1 and CDR2: SGHAT and FQDESV (reference sequence).

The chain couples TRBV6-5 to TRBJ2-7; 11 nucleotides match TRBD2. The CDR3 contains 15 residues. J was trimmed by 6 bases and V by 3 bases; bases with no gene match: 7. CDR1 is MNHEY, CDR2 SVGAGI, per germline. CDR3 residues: CASSYIIAGGSEQYF. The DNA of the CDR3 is TGTGCCAGCAGTTATATTATAGCGGGAGGGAGCGAGCAGTACTTC.

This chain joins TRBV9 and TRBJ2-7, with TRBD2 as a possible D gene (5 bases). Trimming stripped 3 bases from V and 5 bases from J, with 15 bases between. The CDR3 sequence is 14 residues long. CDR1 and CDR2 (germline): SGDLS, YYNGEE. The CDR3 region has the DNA TGTGCCAGCAGCGCGGACTCGGTGGTGGACGAGCAGTACTTC. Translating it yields CASSADSVVDEQYF.

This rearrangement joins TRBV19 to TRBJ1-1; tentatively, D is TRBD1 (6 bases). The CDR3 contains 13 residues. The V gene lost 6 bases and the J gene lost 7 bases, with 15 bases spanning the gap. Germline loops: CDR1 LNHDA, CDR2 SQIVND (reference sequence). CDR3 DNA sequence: TGTGCCAGTAGCCCTACAGGGAAGGGTGAAGCTTTCTTT. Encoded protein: CASSPTGKGEAFF.

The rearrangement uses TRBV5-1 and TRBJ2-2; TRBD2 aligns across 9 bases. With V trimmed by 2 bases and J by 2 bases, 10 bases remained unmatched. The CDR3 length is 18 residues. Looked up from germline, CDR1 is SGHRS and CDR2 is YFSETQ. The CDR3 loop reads CASSFQISGRLNTGELFF. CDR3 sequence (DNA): TGCGCCAGCAGCTTCCAAATTAGCGGGAGACTTAACACCGGGGAGCTGTTTTTT.

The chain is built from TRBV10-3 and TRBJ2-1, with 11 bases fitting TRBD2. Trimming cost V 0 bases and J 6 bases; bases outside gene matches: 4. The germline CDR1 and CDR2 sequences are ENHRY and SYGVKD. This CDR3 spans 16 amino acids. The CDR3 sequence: CAISESLGLAGNEQFF. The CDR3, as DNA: TGTGCCATCAGTGAGTCGCTAGGACTAGCGGGCAATGAGCAGTTCTTC.

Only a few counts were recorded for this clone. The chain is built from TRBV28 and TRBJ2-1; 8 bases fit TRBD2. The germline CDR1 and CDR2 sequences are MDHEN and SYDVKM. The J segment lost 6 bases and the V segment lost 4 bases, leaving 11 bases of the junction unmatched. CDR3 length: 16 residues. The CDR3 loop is CASSSLGRAAFNEQFF. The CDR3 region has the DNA TGTGCCAGCAGTTCCCTCGGGAGGGCCGCCTTCAATGAGCAGTTCTTC.